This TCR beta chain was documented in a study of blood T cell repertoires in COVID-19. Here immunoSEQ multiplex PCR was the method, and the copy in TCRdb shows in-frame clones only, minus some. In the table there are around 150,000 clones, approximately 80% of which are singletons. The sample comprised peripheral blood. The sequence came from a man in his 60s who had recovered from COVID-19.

The CDR3 is CASTRDTDTQYF. The CDR3 DNA is TGTGCCAGTACGCGGGACACAGATACGCAGTATTTT. The chain recombines TRBV2 with TRBJ2-3, with D perhaps matching TRBD2 (6 bases). Germline values: CDR1 SNHLY, CDR2 FYNNEI. This CDR3 spans 12 amino acids. Trimming took off 9 bases at V and 2 bases at J, with 9 bases between the two ends.